In this sample, the clone carrying this TCR beta chain turned up many times. A second PCR of roughly 7 to 11 cycles used a sample-barcoded 5' primer and a J-beta primer mix. Each CDR3 protein gets one entry after TCRdb re-called the 5' RACE reads with MiXCR. The repertoire includes fewer than 900,000 distinct CDR3 sequences, approximately 39% of them detected once, and 20% to 25% sits in the top ten. Donors ranged from roughly 6 to 100 years old and were healthy Caucasians in Russia. These data originate in a study of blood T cells in healthy people across ages. This CDR3 spans 15 amino acids. Germline V gene lookup returns CDR1 SGHTA and CDR2 FQGNSA. The V and J ends lost 5 bases and 5 bases respectively, with 19 bases between them.

The origin of this receptor is an older woman in good health. The chain has TRBV7-2 and TRBJ2-7; D gene unclear. Sequenced: blood. The CDR3 DNA reads as TGTGCCAGCAGCCCCCCATCGCTCGGTCCGCACGAGCAGTACTTC. This codes for CASSPPSLGPHEQYF.